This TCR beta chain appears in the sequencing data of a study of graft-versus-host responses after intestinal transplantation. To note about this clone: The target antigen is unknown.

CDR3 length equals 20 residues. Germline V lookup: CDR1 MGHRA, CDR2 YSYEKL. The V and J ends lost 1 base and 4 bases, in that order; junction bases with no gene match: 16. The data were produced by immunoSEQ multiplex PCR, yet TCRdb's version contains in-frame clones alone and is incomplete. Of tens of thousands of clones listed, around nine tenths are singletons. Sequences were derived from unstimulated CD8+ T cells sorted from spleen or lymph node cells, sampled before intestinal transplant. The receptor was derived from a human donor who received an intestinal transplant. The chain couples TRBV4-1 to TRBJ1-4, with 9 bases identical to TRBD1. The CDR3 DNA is TGCGCCAGCAGCCAAGTTCCCCCTCGGACAGGGGCCCGATTTAATGAAAAACTGTTTTTT. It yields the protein CASSQVPPRTGARFNEKLFF.